The clone carrying this T cell receptor (beta chain) appeared once. Data came from immunoSEQ multiplex PCR; TCRdb stores just in-frame clones and leaves some out. The sample gives approximately 50,000 clones, around 90% of which show up once; 0.39% is in the top ten. The V gene's germline CDR1 is LNHDA and CDR2 SQIVND (reference sequence). The CDR3 has 14 residues. Losses at the gene ends were 4 bases for V and 5 bases for J; bases not matched to a gene: 6. This specimen belongs to a study of T cell changes during pregnancy in multiple sclerosis. The sequencing here drew on CD4+ T cells from peripheral blood mononuclear cells, taken after pregnancy. The chain employs TRBV19 and TRBJ2-7; 9 bases are a match to TRBD1. This sequence was found in a female donor with multiple sclerosis, enrolled in a pregnancy study. The CDR3 here is CASSKGQGTNEQYF. In DNA form, the CDR3 reads TGTGCCAGTAGTAAGGGACAGGGAACCAACGAGCAGTACTTC.